This passage covers 8 T cell receptor beta chains from one sample sequenced in a study of blood T cells in healthy people across ages. A sample-barcoded 5' primer and a J-beta primer mix were used in a second PCR of roughly 6 to 11 cycles. TCRdb redid the calling of the 5' RACE reads with MiXCR, one entry per CDR3 protein. The table lists roughly 700,000 distinct CDR3 sequences, approximately 25% of them singletons, with 9% to 9.5% in the top ten. These same records also appear under a second study, on T cells of mothers and their children.

Sequencing input: blood. These receptors all stem from a boy younger than 18 in good health.

This clonotype has just one count. The chain links TRBV6-1 to TRBJ1-4, with 10 bases identical to TRBD1. V lost 0 bases, J lost 5 bases, and 3 bases stayed unmatched. CDR1 is MNHNS, CDR2 SASEGT, per germline. The CDR3 is 16 residues long. In DNA form, the CDR3 reads TGTGCCAGCAGTGAAGCGCTGGGACAGGGGAATGAAAAACTGTTTTTT. Translating it yields CASSEALGQGNEKLFF.

With respect to this clonotype: Since no conserved phenylalanine or tryptophan closes the CDR3, a read error is the likely cause. The chain carries TRBV9 and TRBJ2-5; D perhaps matches TRBD2 (5 bases). The end of the DNA fits TRBJ2-7 better, so the J call may be wrong. The CDR3 covers 13 residues. The germline V gene encodes CDR1 SGDLS and CDR2 YYNGEE. For the CDR3, the DNA is TGTGCCAGCAGCGTGGGAGTGAACTACGAGCAGTACTCC. This encodes CASSVGVNYEQYS.

In this sample, this clonotype turned up many times. The chain carries TRBV29-1 and TRBJ2-5; 11 bases are a match to TRBD2. The CDR3 extends over 12 amino acids. Trimming took 7 bases from V and 3 from J; bases not matched to a gene: 1. From germline, CDR1 is SQVTM and CDR2 ANQGSEA. This chain's CDR3 is CSGSGGEETQYF. The CDR3 DNA reads TGCAGCGGTAGCGGGGGGGAAGAGACCCAGTACTTC.

This rearrangement joins TRBV20-1 to TRBJ2-2; TRBD2 aligns across 15 bases. This CDR3 has 19 residues. V lost 3 bases, J lost 2 bases, and 10 bases stayed unmatched. Germline V CDR1 and CDR2: DFQATT, SNEGSKA (reference sequence). The CDR3 loop reads CSASKTGTSGRTNTGELFF. The CDR3 nucleotides read TGCAGTGCTAGTAAAACCGGGACTAGCGGGAGGACCAACACCGGGGAGCTGTTTTTT.

This clonotype has only a few counts. The chain employs TRBV18 and TRBJ1-2, with D possibly being TRBD1 (6 bases). This CDR3 contains 15 residues. The V end was cut by 6 bases, the J end by 5 bases, with 19 bases between. Germline V gene data show CDR1 as KGHSH and CDR2 as LQKENI. The CDR3 coding sequence is TGTGCCAGCTCGCCTAACGGACAGCTCGGGTATGGCTACACCTTC. Protein sequence: CASSPNGQLGYGYTF.

This clonotype came up a few times. This chain links TRBV4-1 with TRBJ2-7; 9 bases line up with TRBD2. Trimming at V came to 1 base and at J to 4 bases, leaving 5 bases not matched to a gene. The CDR3 totals 15 residues. Per the germline V gene, CDR1 is MGHRA and CDR2 is YSYEKL. The CDR3 protein is CASSQAAGGLYEQYF. The CDR3 DNA reads TGCGCCAGCAGCCAAGCGGCGGGGGGGCTATACGAGCAGTACTTC.

This clonotype showed up just once. At one boundary the junction diverges from the germline segment, which might be a read error. The chain couples TRBV20-1 to TRBJ2-1, with no clear D. This CDR3 has 14 residues. Germline CDR1 and CDR2: DFQATT and SNEGSKA (reference sequence). The CDR3 reads CSAGEGLIFNEQFF. The CDR3, as DNA: TGCAGTGCTGGAGAAGGGCTTATCTTCAATGAGCAGTTCTTC.

Ten or more counts support this clonotype. The CDR3 sequence: CASRGDSYNEQFF. The CDR3 DNA is TGTGCCAGCAGGGGGGACAGCTACAATGAGCAGTTCTTC. The chain employs TRBV12-3 or TRBV12-4 and TRBJ2-1, with TRBD1 matching 7 bases. The CDR3 consists of 13 residues. With 6 bases clipped from V and 3 bases from J, the junction kept 2 bases outside the gene matches.